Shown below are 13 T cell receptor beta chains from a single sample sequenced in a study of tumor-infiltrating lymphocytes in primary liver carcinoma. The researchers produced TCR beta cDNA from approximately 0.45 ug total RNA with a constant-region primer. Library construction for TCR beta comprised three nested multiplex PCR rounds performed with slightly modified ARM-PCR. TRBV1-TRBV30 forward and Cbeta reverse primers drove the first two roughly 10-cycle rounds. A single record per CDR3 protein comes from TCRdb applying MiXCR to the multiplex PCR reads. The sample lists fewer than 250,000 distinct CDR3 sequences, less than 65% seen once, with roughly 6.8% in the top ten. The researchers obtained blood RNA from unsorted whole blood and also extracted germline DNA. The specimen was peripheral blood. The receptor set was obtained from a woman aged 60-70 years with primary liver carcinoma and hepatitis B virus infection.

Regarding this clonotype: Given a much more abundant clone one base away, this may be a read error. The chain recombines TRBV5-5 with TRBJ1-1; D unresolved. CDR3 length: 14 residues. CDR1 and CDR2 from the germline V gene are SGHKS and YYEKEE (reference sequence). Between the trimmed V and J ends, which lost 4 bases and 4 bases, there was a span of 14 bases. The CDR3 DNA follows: TGTGCCAGCAGCCCCCGTTATGGGGTCACTGAAGCTTTCTTT. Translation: CASSPRYGVTEAFF.

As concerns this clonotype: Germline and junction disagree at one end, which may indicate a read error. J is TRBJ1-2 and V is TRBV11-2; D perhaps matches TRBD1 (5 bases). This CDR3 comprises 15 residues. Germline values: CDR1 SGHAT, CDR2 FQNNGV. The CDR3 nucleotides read TGTGCCAGCAGCTTAGGATCAGGGTACAACTATGGCTACACGTTC. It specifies CASSLGSGYNYGYTF.

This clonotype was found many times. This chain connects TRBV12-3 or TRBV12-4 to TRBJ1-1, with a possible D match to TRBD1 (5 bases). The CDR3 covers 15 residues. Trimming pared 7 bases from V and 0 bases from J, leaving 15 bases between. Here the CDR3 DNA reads TGTGCCAGCACCTACCTCGGGACGGTGAACACTGAAGCTTTCTTT. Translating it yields CASTYLGTVNTEAFF.

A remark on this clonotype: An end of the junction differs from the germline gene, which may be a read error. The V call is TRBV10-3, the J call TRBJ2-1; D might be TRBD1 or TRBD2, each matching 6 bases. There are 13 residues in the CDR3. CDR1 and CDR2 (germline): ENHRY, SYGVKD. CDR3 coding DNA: TGTGCCATCAAGGGGGGCGGCTACAGTGAGCAGTTCTTC. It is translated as CAIKGGGYSEQFF.

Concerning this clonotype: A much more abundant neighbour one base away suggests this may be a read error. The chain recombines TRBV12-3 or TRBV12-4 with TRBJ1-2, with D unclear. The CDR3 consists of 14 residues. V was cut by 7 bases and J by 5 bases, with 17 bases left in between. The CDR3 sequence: CASNPRAEGYGYTF. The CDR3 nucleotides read TGTGCCAGCAACCCGAGGGCCGAAGGTTATGGCTACACCTTC.

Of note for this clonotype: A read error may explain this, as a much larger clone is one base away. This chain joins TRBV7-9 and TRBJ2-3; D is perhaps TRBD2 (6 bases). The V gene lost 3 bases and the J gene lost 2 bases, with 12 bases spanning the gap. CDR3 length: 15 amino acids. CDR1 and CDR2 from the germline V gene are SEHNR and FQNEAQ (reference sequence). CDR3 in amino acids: CASSFPGVVTDTQYF. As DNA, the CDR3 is TGTGCCAGCAGCTTCCCGGGAGTAGTCACAGATACGCAGTATTTT. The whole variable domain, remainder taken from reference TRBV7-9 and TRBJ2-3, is DTGVSQNPRHKITKRGQNVTFRCDPISEHNRLYWYRQTLGQGPEFLTYFQNEAQLEKSRLLSDRFSAERPKGSFSTLEIQRTEQGDSAMYLCASSFPGVVTDTQYFGPGTRLTVL.

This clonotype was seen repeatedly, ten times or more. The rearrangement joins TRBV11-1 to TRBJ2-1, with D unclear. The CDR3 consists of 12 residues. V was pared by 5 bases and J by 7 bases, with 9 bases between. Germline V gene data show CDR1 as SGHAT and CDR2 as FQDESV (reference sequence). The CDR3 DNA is TGTGCCAGCAGCCCTACAACGAATGAGCAGTTCTTC. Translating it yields CASSPTTNEQFF.

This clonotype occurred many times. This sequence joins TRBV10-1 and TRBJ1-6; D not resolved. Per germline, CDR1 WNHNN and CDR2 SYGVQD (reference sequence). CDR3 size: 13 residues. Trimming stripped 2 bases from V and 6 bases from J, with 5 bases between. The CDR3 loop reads CASSERPNSPLHF. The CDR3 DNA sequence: TGCGCCAGCAGTGAGAGACCTAATTCACCCCTCCACTTT.

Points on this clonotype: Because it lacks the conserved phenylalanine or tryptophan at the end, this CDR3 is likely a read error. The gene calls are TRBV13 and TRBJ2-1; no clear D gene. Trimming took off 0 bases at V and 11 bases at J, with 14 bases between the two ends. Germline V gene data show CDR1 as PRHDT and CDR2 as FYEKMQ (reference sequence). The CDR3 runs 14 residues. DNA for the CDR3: TGTGCCAGCAGCTTAGGGTCCAATACCATGAAGCAGTTCCTC. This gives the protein CASSLGSNTMKQFL.

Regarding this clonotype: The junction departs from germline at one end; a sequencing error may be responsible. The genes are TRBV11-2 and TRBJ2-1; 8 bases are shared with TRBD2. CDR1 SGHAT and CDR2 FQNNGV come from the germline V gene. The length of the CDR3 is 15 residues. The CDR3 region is CASRRGTGGLKEPLF. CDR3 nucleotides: TGTGCCAGCAGGAGGGGGACGGGAGGGCTTAAGGAGCCGCTCTTC.

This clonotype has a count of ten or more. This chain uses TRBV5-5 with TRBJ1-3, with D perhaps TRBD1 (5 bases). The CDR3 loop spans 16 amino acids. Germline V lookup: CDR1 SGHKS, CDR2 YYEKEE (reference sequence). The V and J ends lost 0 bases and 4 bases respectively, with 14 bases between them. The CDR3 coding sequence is TGTGCCAGCAGCTTGGCTGTGTCAGGGTTGGGAAACACCATATATTTT. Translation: CASSLAVSGLGNTIYF.

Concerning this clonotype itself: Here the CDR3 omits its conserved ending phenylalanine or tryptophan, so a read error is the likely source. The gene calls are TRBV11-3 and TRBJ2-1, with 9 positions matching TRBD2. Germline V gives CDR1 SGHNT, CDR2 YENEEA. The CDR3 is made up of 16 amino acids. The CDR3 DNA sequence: TGTGCCAGCAACGCGACTAGCGGAGGCCAATACAATGGGCAGTTCGTC. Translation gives CASNATSGGQYNGQFV.

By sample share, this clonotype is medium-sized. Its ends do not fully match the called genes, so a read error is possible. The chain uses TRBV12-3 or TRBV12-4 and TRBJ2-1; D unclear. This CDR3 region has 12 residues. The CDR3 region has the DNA TGTGCCAGCAGCTTAGCCCGCAATGAGCAGTTCTTC. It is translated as CASSLARNEQFF.